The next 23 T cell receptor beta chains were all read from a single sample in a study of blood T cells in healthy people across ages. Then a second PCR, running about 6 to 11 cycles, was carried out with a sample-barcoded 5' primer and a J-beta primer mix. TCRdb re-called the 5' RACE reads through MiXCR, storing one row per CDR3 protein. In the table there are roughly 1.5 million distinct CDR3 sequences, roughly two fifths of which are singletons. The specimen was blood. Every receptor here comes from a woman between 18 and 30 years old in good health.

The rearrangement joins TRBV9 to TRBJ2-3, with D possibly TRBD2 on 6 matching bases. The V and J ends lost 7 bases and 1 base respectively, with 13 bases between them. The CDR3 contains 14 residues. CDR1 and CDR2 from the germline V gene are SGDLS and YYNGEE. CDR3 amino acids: CASGGWGGTDTQYF. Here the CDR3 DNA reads TGTGCCAGCGGTGGTTGGGGGGGCACAGATACGCAGTATTTT.

CDR3 protein: CASSEVTSGTYEQYF. The CDR3 bases are TGTGCCAGCAGCGAGGTGACTAGCGGAACCTACGAGCAGTACTTC. The gene calls are TRBV9 and TRBJ2-7; 9 bases match TRBD2. Trimming removed 3 bases from V and 2 bases from J; junction bases left unmatched: 6. This CDR3 spans 15 amino acids. In germline, CDR1 is SGDLS, CDR2 YYNGEE.

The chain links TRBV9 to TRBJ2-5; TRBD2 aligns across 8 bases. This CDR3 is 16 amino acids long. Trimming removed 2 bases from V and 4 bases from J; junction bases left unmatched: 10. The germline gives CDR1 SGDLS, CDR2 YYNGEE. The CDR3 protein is CASSVGSGSPGETQYF. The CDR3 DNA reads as TGTGCCAGCAGCGTCGGCAGCGGGAGTCCAGGAGAGACCCAGTACTTC.

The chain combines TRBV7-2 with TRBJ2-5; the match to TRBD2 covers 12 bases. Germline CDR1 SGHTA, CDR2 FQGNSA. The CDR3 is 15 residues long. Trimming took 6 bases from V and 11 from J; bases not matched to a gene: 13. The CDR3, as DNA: TGTGCCAGCAGTTTCACTAGCGGGGGGTGGGATGAGCAGTACTTC. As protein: CASSFTSGGWDEQYF.

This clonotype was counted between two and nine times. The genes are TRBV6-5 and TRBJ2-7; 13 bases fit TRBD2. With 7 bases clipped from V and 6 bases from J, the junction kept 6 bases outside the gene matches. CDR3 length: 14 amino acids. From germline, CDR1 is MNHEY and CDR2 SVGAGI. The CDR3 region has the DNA TGTGCCAGCAAACCGGGACTAGCGGGACTCGAGCAGTACTTC. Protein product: CASKPGLAGLEQYF.

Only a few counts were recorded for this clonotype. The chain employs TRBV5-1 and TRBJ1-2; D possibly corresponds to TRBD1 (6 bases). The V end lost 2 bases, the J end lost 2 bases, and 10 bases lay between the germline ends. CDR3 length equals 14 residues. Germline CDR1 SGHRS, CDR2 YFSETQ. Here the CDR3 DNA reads TGCGCCAGCAGCTTCAGGGGCATCAACTATGGCTACACCTTC. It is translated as CASSFRGINYGYTF.

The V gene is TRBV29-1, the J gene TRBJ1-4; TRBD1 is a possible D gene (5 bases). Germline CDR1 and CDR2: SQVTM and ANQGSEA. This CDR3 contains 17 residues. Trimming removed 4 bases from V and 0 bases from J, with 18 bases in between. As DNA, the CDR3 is TGCAGCGTTGCCCCCGGGGGGAATCTTGCAACTAATGAAAAACTGTTTTTT. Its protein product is CSVAPGGNLATNEKLFF.

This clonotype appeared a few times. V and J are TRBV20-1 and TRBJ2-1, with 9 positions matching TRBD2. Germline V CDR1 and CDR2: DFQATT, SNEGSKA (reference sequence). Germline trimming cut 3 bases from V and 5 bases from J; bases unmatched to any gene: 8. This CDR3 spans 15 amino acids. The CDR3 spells CSARAPGLANNEQFF. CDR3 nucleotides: TGCAGTGCTAGGGCCCCGGGACTAGCTAACAATGAGCAGTTCTTC.

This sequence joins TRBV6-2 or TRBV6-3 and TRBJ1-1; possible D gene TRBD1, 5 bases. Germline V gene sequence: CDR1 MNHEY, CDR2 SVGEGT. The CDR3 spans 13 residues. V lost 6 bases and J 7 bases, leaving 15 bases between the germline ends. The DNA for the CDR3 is TGTGCCAGCAGCCAAATTGGACATCTTGAAGCTTTCTTT. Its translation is CASSQIGHLEAFF.

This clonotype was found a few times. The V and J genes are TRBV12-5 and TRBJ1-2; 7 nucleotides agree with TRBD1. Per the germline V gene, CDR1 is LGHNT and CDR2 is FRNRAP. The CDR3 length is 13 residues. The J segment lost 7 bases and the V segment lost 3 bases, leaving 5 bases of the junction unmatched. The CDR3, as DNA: TGTGCTAGTGGTTTATATGGGACAGTTGGCTACACCTTC. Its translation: CASGLYGTVGYTF.

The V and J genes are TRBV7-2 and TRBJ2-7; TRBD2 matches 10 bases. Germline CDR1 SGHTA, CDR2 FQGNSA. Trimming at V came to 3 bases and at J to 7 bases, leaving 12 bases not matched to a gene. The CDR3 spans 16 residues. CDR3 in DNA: TGTGCCAGCAGCTTGTTTGTCAGCGGGAGGGCCCATGAGCAGTACTTC. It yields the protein CASSLFVSGRAHEQYF.

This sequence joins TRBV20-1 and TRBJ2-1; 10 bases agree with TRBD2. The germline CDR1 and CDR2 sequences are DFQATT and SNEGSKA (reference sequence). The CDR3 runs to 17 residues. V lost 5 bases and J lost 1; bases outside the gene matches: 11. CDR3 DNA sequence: TGCAGTGCTGGCGGAGAGAGCGGGAGGGGGTCCTACAATGAGCAGTTCTTC. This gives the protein CSAGGESGRGSYNEQFF.

The CDR3 is CASSAQLNQPQHF. In nucleotides, the CDR3 is TGTGCCAGCTCCGCACAATTGAATCAGCCCCAGCATTTT. The chain couples TRBV7-6 to TRBJ1-5, with no clear D. The CDR3 is made up of 13 amino acids. Per the germline V gene, CDR1 is SGHVS and CDR2 is FNYEAQ. V dropped 8 bases and J dropped 4 bases, with 12 bases sitting between them. The complete variable domain, with remaining parts taken from reference TRBV7-6 and TRBJ1-5, reads GAGVSQSPRYKVTKRGQDVALRCDPISGHVSLYWYRQALGQGPEFLTYFNYEAQQDKSGLPNDRFSAERPEGSISTLTIQRTEQRDSAMYRCASSAQLNQPQHFGDGTRLSIL.

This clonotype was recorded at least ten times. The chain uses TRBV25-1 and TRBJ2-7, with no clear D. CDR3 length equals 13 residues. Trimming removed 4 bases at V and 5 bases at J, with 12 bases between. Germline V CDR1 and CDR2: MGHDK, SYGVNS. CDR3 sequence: CASSAHGFHEQYF. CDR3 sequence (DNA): TGTGCCAGCAGTGCCCATGGGTTCCACGAGCAGTACTTC.

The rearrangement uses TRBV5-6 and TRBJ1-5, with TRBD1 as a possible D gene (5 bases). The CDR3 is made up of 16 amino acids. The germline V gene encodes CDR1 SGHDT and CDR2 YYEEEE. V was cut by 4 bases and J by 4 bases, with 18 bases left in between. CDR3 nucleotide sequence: TGTGCCAGCAGCGTCGCAGGGAGACATTTAAATCAGCCCCAGCATTTT. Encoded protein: CASSVAGRHLNQPQHF. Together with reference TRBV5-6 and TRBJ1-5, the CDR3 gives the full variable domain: DAGVTQSPTHLIKTRGQQVTLRCSPKSGHDTVSWYQQALGQGPQFIFQYYEEEERQRGNFPDRFSGHQFPNYSSELNVNALLLGDSALYLCASSVAGRHLNQPQHFGDGTRLSIL.

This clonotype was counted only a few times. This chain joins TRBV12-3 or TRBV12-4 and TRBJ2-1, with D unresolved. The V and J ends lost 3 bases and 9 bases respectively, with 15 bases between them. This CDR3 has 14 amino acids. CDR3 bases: TGTGCCAGCAGTTTCGGTCTGGGCAACACTGAGCAGTTCTTC. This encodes CASSFGLGNTEQFF.

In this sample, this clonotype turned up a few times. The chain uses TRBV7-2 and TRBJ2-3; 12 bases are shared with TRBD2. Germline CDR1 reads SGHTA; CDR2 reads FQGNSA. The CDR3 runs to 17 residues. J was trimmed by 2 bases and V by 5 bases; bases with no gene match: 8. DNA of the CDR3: TGTGCCAGCAGCCCCTCCGGGACTAGCGGGTCCACAGATACGCAGTATTTT. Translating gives CASSPSGTSGSTDTQYF.

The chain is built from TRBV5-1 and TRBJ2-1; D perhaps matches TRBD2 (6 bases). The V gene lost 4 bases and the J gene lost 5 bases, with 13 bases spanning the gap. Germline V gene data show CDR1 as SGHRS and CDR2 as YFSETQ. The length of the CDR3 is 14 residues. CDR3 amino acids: CASSAGGTDNEQFF. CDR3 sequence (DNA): TGCGCCAGCAGCGCGGGCGGGACTGACAATGAGCAGTTCTTC.

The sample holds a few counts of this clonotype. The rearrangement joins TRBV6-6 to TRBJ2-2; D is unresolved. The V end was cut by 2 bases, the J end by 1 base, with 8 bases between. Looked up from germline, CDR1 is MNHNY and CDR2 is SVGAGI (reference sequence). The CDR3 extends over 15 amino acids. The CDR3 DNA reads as TGTGCCAGCAGTTACAACAGCGAGAACACCGGGGAGCTGTTTTTT. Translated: CASSYNSENTGELFF.

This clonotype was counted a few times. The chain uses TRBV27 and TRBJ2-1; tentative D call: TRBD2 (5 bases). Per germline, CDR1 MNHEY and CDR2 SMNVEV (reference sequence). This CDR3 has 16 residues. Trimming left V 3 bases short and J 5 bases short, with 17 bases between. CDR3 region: CASSFSGAVFHNEQFF. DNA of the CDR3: TGTGCCAGCAGTTTCTCTGGAGCGGTTTTCCACAATGAGCAGTTCTTC.

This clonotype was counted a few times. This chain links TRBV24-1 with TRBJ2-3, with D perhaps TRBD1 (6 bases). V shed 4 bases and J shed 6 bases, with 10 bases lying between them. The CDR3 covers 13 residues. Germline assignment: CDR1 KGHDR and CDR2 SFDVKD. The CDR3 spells CATSEQGLDTQYF. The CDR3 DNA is TGTGCCACCAGTGAGCAGGGGTTGGATACGCAGTATTTT.

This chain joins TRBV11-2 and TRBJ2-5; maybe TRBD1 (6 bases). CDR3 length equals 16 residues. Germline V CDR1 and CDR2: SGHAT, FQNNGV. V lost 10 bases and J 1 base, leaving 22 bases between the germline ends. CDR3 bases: TGTGCCAACAGGCGTCCGGGACAACGGATCCAAGAGACCCAGTACTTC. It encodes CANRRPGQRIQETQYF.

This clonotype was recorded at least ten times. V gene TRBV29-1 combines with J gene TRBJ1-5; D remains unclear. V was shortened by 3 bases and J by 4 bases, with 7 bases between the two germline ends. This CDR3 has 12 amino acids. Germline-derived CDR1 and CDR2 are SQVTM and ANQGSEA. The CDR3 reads CSVDAGNQPQHF. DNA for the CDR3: TGCAGCGTTGATGCGGGGAATCAGCCCCAGCATTTT.